This T cell receptor (beta chain) was profiled in a study of T-cell reconstitution after alpha-beta-depleted transplantation in children. This clonotype was detected ten times or more. Unique molecular identifiers were used in preparing the TCRbeta library. TCRdb itself ran the PCR reads through MiXCR, one entry per CDR3 protein. The table records some 140,000 distinct CDR3 sequences, about a tenth of them present only once. After removal of 7 bases from V and 1 base from J, the junction contained 10 bases not matched to a gene. The germline V gene encodes CDR1 ENHRY and CDR2 SYGVKD. This CDR3 has 17 residues.

The genes are TRBV10-3 and TRBJ2-3, with 11 bases lining up with TRBD2. This specimen was PBMCs, mostly from graft donor cells, taken 180 days after TCRalphabeta/CD19-depleted stem cell transplant. This clonotype originated in a girl under three years old who had a stem cell transplant for combined immunodeficiency, so the T cells may come from the graft donor. The CDR3 reads CAITLAGGPVGTDTQYF. CDR3 nucleotide sequence: TGTGCCATCACCCTAGCGGGGGGCCCCGTCGGCACAGATACGCAGTATTTT.